This passage covers 3 T cell receptor beta chains from one sample sequenced in a study of blood T cells in healthy people across ages. The second PCR ran roughly 6 to 11 cycles with a sample-barcoded 5' primer and J-beta primers. TCRdb reanalysed the 5' RACE reads using MiXCR and keeps one entry per CDR3 protein. The sample contains about 940,000 distinct CDR3 sequences, 40% to 60% of which appear only once. Specimen: blood. These receptors originate from a man aged 25 to 45 in good health.

CDR3 sequence reads: CSAQLLAGGSYNEQFF. As DNA, the CDR3 is TGCAGCGCCCAATTACTAGCGGGGGGTAGCTACAATGAGCAGTTCTTC. V and J are TRBV29-1 and TRBJ2-1; 12 bases are shared with TRBD2. V lost 7 bases, J lost 3 bases, and 10 bases stayed unmatched. CDR3 length equals 16 residues. The germline gives CDR1 SQVTM, CDR2 ANQGSEA.

The chain recombines TRBV4-1 with TRBJ2-1; weak D call: TRBD1 (6 bases). This CDR3 contains 15 residues. Between the trimmed V and J ends, which lost 3 bases and 5 bases, there was a span of 14 bases. From germline, CDR1 is MGHRA and CDR2 YSYEKL. DNA of the CDR3: TGCGCCAGCAGCCACCAACTGTCAGGGGACAATGAGCAGTTCTTC. It codes for CASSHQLSGDNEQFF.

The V and J genes are TRBV9 and TRBJ2-7; TRBD2 matches 11 bases. Germline lookup yields CDR1 SGDLS and CDR2 YYNGEE. V was clipped by 0 bases and J by 7 bases; unmatched bases: 6. The CDR3 loop spans 15 amino acids. CDR3 region: CASSVVSGGAGEQYF. The DNA for the CDR3 is TGTGCCAGCAGCGTAGTTAGCGGGGGGGCTGGAGAGCAGTACTTC.